The present T cell receptor beta chain was sequenced within a study of T cell responses to AZD1222 COVID-19 vaccine. General study findings and limits: When two AZD1222 doses had been given, Spike-specific TCR breadth and depth rose. The CD4 TCRs associated with vaccination extended across spike and predominated at 160-218 and 743-854. Epitopes outside B.1.351 and B.1.1.7 mutated regions reportedly drew nearly half of spike TCRs. Clonal diversity was possibly underestimated; the donors were predominantly white British and more often female.

Generated by immunoSEQ multiplex PCR, the TCRdb table keeps only in-frame clones and is missing some. The sample has about 140,000 clones, 90% seen once. This CDR3 is 14 amino acids long. Per the germline V gene, CDR1 is SGHRS and CDR2 is YFSETQ. V shed 4 bases and J 3 bases; nucleotides not matched to a gene: 5. This clone has a handful of counts. Its antigen is still unknown. Other nucleotide sequences from this sample produce the same CDR3. The source of this sequence is an adult who received the AZD1222 COVID-19 vaccine. The source was peripheral blood, collected 28 days after the second AZD1222 dose. The gene calls are TRBV5-1 and TRBJ2-7; 9 bases align to TRBD1. CDR3 loop: CASSQATGGYEQYF. Written as DNA, the CDR3 is TGCGCCAGCAGCCAAGCGACAGGGGGCTACGAGCAGTACTTC.